This T cell receptor (beta chain) was identified during a study of T cells in Graves' hyperthyroidism and ophthalmopathy. Amplification of TCR beta CDR3 regions was performed using RNA transcripts as template. The primer set for the first-round RT-PCR of the TCR CDR3 was HTBI. In TCRdb, the multiplex PCR reads were re-called with MiXCR into one record per CDR3 protein. The sample has 490,000 or so distinct CDR3 sequences, about 20% seen once. Germline lookup yields CDR1 LNHDA and CDR2 SQIVND (reference sequence). Germline trimming cut 3 bases from V and 1 base from J; bases unmatched to any gene: 6. The CDR3 has 17 amino acids. This clonotype has a handful of counts.

Material: blood. The sequence was collected from a man aged 35-49 years with Graves' ophthalmopathy. This sequence joins TRBV19 and TRBJ2-2, with TRBD2 matching over 9 bases. CDR3 protein: CASSIPASGENTGELFF. The CDR3 DNA reads TGTGCCAGTAGTATCCCTGCTAGCGGGGAGAACACCGGGGAGCTGTTTTTT. The full variable domain, in which reference TRBV19 and TRBJ2-2 provide the parts outside the CDR3, is DGGITQSPKYLFRKEGQNVTLSCEQNLNHDAMYWYRQDPGQGLRLIYYSQIVNDFQKGDIAEGYSVSREKKESFPLTVTSAQKNPTAFYLCASSIPASGENTGELFFGEGSRLTVL.